This entry describes one T cell receptor beta chain. Its antigen remains unknown. The data are from a study of CXCR3-negative and CXCR3-positive naive CD8 T cells. General study results and limits: Researchers report CXCR3 expression partially decreased after cryopreservation, with fresh PBMCs used in most assays. TRBV-TRBJ usage was similar across naive CXCR3 subsets but distinct in memory cells.

The CDR3 is 15 residues long. Germline CDR1 is MNHNY and CDR2 is SVGAGI (reference sequence). Phenotypically, naive CD8+ T cells corresponded to CD45RO-CCR7+CD27+CD95-. With UMI labels, 5' RACE was used to prepare the TRB cDNA libraries. For each CDR3 protein, TCRdb gives one entry from its re-call of the 5' RACE reads, without DNA. Listed are fewer than 95,000 distinct CDR3 sequences; roughly 0.99% falls within the top ten. The sequence was collected from a human donor in good health. Some clones in this sample may be carry-over from other donors' samples. The sequenced material came from naive CXCR3- CD8+ T cells from blood. Subset in this sample: CD45RO-CCR7+CD27+CD95- naive CD8+ T cells lacking CXCR3 (TNR3-). V usage is TRBV6-6 and J usage is TRBJ2-1; absent DNA, TCRdb's TRBD2 call cannot be checked. The CDR3 reads CASSYLAKTHNEQFF.